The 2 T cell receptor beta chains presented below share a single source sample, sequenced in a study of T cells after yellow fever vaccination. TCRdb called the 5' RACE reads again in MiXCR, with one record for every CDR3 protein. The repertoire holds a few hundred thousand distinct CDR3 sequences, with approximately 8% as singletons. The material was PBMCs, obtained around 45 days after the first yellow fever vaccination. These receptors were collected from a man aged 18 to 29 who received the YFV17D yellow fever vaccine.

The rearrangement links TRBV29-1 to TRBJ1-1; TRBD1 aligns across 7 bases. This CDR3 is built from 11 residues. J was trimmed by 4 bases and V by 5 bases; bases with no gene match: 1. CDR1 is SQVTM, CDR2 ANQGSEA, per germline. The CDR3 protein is CSVPGGTEAFF. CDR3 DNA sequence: TGCAGCGTTCCAGGGGGCACTGAAGCTTTCTTT.

CDR3 in DNA: TGTGCCACCGGTTTCGGTTCAGCGGGGGGGCGGAGGGAGCTGTTTTTT. It specifies CATGFGSAGGRRELFF. The chain uses TRBV12-3 or TRBV12-4 and TRBJ2-2, with 10 nucleotides matching TRBD2. The CDR3 has 16 residues. After removal of 10 bases from V and 9 bases from J, the junction contained 17 bases not matched to a gene.